The TCR beta chain described here comes from a study of cytomegalovirus exposure and HLA in healthy donors. Regarding this clone: The antigen is undetermined.

The V gene's germline CDR1 is MDHEN and CDR2 SYDVKM. Trimming shortened V by 8 bases and J by 6 bases, and 18 bases separated the two germline ends. The CDR3 contains 14 residues. Sequencing was performed with immunoSEQ multiplex PCR; in TCRdb, only in-frame clones are kept and a portion is missing. The sample records roughly 190,000 clones, approximately 89% being singletons. Study-level findings and limits: The dataset shows that most TCR sequences were rare, while some public TCRs occurred in many donors. Accounts indicate the classifier identified cytomegalovirus status with strong specificity and sensitivity. A few CMV-associated chains proved CMV antigen-specific in vitro. The study put about 180 TCR beta chains on its list as cytomegalovirus-associated.

This TCR was recovered from a man aged 30 to 39 in good health and CMV-seropositive. Sequencing input: PBMCs. The chain carries TRBV28 and TRBJ2-3; TRBD1 might be the D (5 bases). CDR3 sequence reads: CASARAPGRDTQYF. In nucleotides, the CDR3 is TGTGCCAGCGCCCGGGCCCCAGGGCGGGATACGCAGTATTTT.